The clone carrying this T cell receptor beta chain was recorded many times. Antigen unknown. The CDR3 has 13 residues. CDR1 and CDR2 (germline): MDHEN, SYDVKM. V was pared by 1 base and J by 3 bases, with 6 bases between. A sample-barcoded 5' primer and a J-beta primer mix were used in a second PCR of roughly 6 to 11 cycles. Every sample gave at least 2.5 million paired-end reads containing CDR3. TCRdb recomputed calls from the 5' RACE reads with MiXCR, one row per CDR3 protein. The data contain 980,000 or so distinct CDR3 sequences, roughly 50% of them singletons. These data come from a study of blood T cells in healthy people across ages. Findings of the study overall: Donors of long life had a larger count of naive CD4+ cells and greater diversity than aged donors.

The rearrangement links TRBV28 to TRBJ1-2; D remains ambiguous. This TCR was sampled from a man younger than 40 in good health. Sequencing was carried out using blood. The CDR3 bases are TGTGCCAGCAGTTTATCCGGGGACTATGGCTACACCTTC. Its protein is CASSLSGDYGYTF.